This TCR beta chain was recorded in a study of CXCR3-negative and CXCR3-positive naive CD8 T cells. Overall study findings and caveats: Diversity in memory CD8+ cells fell much lower than the comparably high levels seen in both naive subsets.

Preparation of TRB cDNA libraries relied on 5' RACE carrying UMI labels. TCRdb reprocessed the 5' RACE reads, keeping one entry per CDR3 protein, no DNA. This sample's table reports tens of thousands of distinct CDR3 sequences. A note on this clonotype: What it binds is unknown.

Germline V gene data show CDR1 as DFQATT and CDR2 as SNEGSKA (reference sequence). The CDR3 runs 12 residues. Those CD8+ T cells considered naive were CD45RO-CCR7+CD27+CD95-. Sequencing was carried out using naive CXCR3- CD8+ T cells from blood. Subset: CD45RO-CCR7+CD27+CD95- naive CD8+ T cells lacking CXCR3 (TNR3-). The receptor's source is a human donor in good health. Some clones in this sample may be carry-over from other donors' samples. The rearrangement uses TRBV20-1 and TRBJ2-7. The CDR3 loop is CSARDMTYEQYF.